This T cell receptor beta chain came from a study of shared clonotypes between healthy human individuals. Sequencing used immunoSEQ multiplex PCR; TCRdb keeps in-frame clones, though not all of them. This table holds fewer than 1.6 million clones, about 98.5% found once. Healthy HIV-negative adults without recent acute infections or vaccinations served as donors. Germline trimming cut 6 bases from V and 5 bases from J; bases unmatched to any gene: 8. Per the germline V gene, CDR1 is MNHNY and CDR2 is SVGAGI (reference sequence). The CDR3 is 15 amino acids. The specimen sequenced was naive CD4+ T cells sorted from blood. Subset specified: CD45RA+ positively selected. The chain couples TRBV6-6 to TRBJ2-3, with TRBD2 identical over 10 bases. The TCR comes from a man aged 30 to 45 in good health. CDR3 nucleotides: TGTGCCAGCAGATCAGCGGGAGGGCCTGTAGATACGCAGTATTTT. Translated, it gives CASRSAGGPVDTQYF.